These 30 T cell receptor beta chains came from one sample sequenced in a study of blood T cell repertoires in COVID-19. The assay was immunoSEQ multiplex PCR, and TCRdb's table has in-frame clones only and misses some. This table holds roughly 340,000 clones, approximately 90% found once. The material sequenced was PBMCs or T cells enriched from blood (not recorded which). The receptors here all came from a man in his late teens or twenties who had recovered from COVID-19.

Concerning this clone: Other DNA sequences of this sample code for an identical CDR3. J is TRBJ1-4 and V is TRBV7-9; no clear D. The CDR3 is 15 amino acids. Trimming cost V 1 base and J 0 bases, with 6 bases left between them. The germline gives CDR1 SEHNR, CDR2 FQNEAQ (reference sequence). The CDR3 DNA follows: TGTGCCAGCAGCTTAGGGACTGCAACTAATGAAAAACTGTTTTTT. This gives the protein CASSLGTATNEKLFF.

The J gene is TRBJ2-3, the V gene TRBV18; D is possibly TRBD1 (6 bases). Germline values: CDR1 KGHSH, CDR2 LQKENI. V lost 3 bases, J lost 0 bases, and 13 bases lay in between. This CDR3 contains 16 residues. The CDR3 loop reads CASSPFGQGSTDTQYF. The DNA of the CDR3 is TGTGCCAGCTCACCCTTTGGGCAGGGGAGCACAGATACGCAGTATTTT.

The V call is TRBV7-8, the J call TRBJ2-7; TRBD1 matches at 7 bases. The V segment lost 1 base and the J segment 0 bases; nucleotides outside the gene matches: 6. The CDR3 extends over 16 amino acids. Germline CDR1 reads SGHVS; CDR2 reads FQNEAQ. The CDR3 DNA follows: TGTGCCAGCAGCTTAGAGATACGGGACAGCTCCTACGAGCAGTACTTC. Residues: CASSLEIRDSSYEQYF. The full variable domain, with the rest looked up from reference TRBV7-8 and TRBJ2-7, is GAGVSQSPRYKVAKRGQDVALRCDPISGHVSLFWYQQALGQGPEFLTYFQNEAQLDKSGLPSDRFFAERPEGSVSTLKIQRTQQEDSAVYLCASSLEIRDSSYEQYFGPGTRLTVT.

The rearrangement joins TRBV18 to TRBJ1-1, with a weak D call TRBD1 (5 bases). Per the germline V gene, CDR1 is KGHSH and CDR2 is LQKENI. CDR3 length equals 17 residues. Trimming took off 2 bases at V and 0 bases at J, with 16 bases between the two ends. The CDR3, as DNA: TGTGCCAGCTCACCAATGGCGCCAGGGTCCATGAACACTGAAGCTTTCTTT. It encodes CASSPMAPGSMNTEAFF.

V gene TRBV18 combines with J gene TRBJ2-2, with D maybe TRBD1 (6 bases). Germline values: CDR1 KGHSH, CDR2 LQKENI. V shed 5 bases and J shed 7 bases, with 11 bases lying between them. The CDR3 totals 13 residues. The CDR3, as DNA: TGTGCCAGCTCATCGAGGACAGTCGGGGAGCTGTTTTTT. This translates into CASSSRTVGELFF.

V and J are TRBV7-9 and TRBJ1-1; D gene unclear. Germline loops: CDR1 SEHNR, CDR2 FQNEAQ (reference sequence). This CDR3 contains 14 residues. V shed 4 bases and J shed 3 bases, with 12 bases lying between them. CDR3 region: CASSSGNADTEAFF. CDR3 DNA: TGTGCCAGCAGCTCGGGTAATGCTGACACTGAAGCTTTCTTT.

The chain employs TRBV7-8 and TRBJ2-6; a possible D gene is TRBD1 (6 bases). The V gene's germline CDR1 is SGHVS and CDR2 FQNEAQ. Trimming cost V 0 bases and J 5 bases, with 11 bases left between them. The CDR3 has 16 amino acids. The CDR3 DNA reads TGTGCCAGCAGCTTAGCGGGGGACACTAGGGCCAACGTCCTGACTTTC. Translating it yields CASSLAGDTRANVLTF. Full variable domain (remainder filled in from reference TRBV7-8 and TRBJ2-6): GAGVSQSPRYKVAKRGQDVALRCDPISGHVSLFWYQQALGQGPEFLTYFQNEAQLDKSGLPSDRFFAERPEGSVSTLKIQRTQQEDSAVYLCASSLAGDTRANVLTFGAGSRLTVL.

The rearrangement uses TRBV15 and TRBJ2-7, with 13 positions matching TRBD2. Trimming took 1 base from V and 0 from J; bases not matched to a gene: 6. Germline V gene lookup returns CDR1 LNHNV and CDR2 YYDKDF (reference sequence). This CDR3 has 18 amino acids. The CDR3 nucleotides are TGTGCCACCAGCAGAGGCCCCACTAGCGGGAGGGTCTCCTACGAGCAGTACTTC. Amino acids: CATSRGPTSGRVSYEQYF.

The chain recombines TRBV28 with TRBJ1-2; 11 bases match TRBD1. The CDR3 spans 15 residues. V shed 4 bases and J 4 bases; nucleotides not matched to a gene: 5. Germline CDR1 is MDHEN and CDR2 is SYDVKM. The CDR3 spells CASSSTGTGGYGYTF. Here the CDR3 DNA reads TGTGCCAGCAGTTCTACCGGGACAGGGGGCTATGGCTACACCTTC.

The chain couples TRBV2 to TRBJ1-1; the match to TRBD1 covers 9 bases. The CDR3 length is 14 residues. Trimming removed 6 bases from V and 5 bases from J; junction bases left unmatched: 7. CDR1 is SNHLY, CDR2 FYNNEI, per germline. The CDR3 sequence: CASRTGGRGTEAFF. The CDR3 DNA follows: TGTGCCAGCAGGACAGGGGGTAGAGGGACTGAAGCTTTCTTT.

V gene TRBV3-1 (or the pseudogene TRBV3-2) combines with J gene TRBJ2-7; 14 nucleotides align to TRBD2. V gave up 7 bases and J gave up 3 bases; unmatched junction bases: 11. The V gene's germline CDR1 is LGHDT and CDR2 YNNKEL (reference sequence). The CDR3 contains 17 residues. The CDR3 loop is CASTRLAGGKLGYEQYF. As DNA, the CDR3 is TGTGCCAGCACCCGACTAGCGGGAGGGAAACTGGGCTACGAGCAGTACTTC.

The CDR3 loop reads CASSLGTVNSPLHF. The CDR3, as DNA: TGCGCCAGCAGCCTCGGGACAGTTAATTCACCCCTCCACTTT. The chain recombines TRBV5-1 with TRBJ1-6; 7 nucleotides agree with TRBD1. CDR1 and CDR2 from the germline V gene are SGHRS and YFSETQ. Germline trimming cut 4 bases from V and 6 bases from J; bases unmatched to any gene: 4. The CDR3 runs 14 residues.

The CDR3 region is CASSQNIRADTQYF. The CDR3 DNA is TGTGCCAGCAGCCAGAACATCCGTGCAGATACGCAGTATTTT. This chain links TRBV14 with TRBJ2-3; D ambiguous. CDR3 length equals 14 residues. The V and J ends lost 3 bases and 4 bases respectively, with 11 bases between them. Germline lookup yields CDR1 SGHDN and CDR2 FVKESK.

The rearrangement links TRBV3-1 (or the pseudogene TRBV3-2) to TRBJ1-6, with D perhaps TRBD1 (5 bases). Germline V lookup: CDR1 LGHDT, CDR2 YNNKEL (reference sequence). The CDR3 covers 15 residues. V lost 0 bases to trimming and J lost 9 bases, with 12 bases between them. CDR3 sequence reads: CASSQEAGPRSPLHF. CDR3 sequence (DNA): TGTGCCAGCAGCCAAGAAGCAGGGCCGCGTTCACCCCTCCACTTT.

The V gene is TRBV6-5, the J gene TRBJ1-1; unclear D gene. Germline V gives CDR1 MNHEY, CDR2 SVGAGI. This CDR3 has 14 amino acids. V gave up 0 bases and J gave up 1 base, with 6 bases separating them. CDR3 nucleotide sequence: TGTGCCAGCAGTTACTCGAGTAGGAACACTGAAGCTTTCTTT. It specifies CASSYSSRNTEAFF.

The chain combines TRBV19 with TRBJ2-7; 10 bases are shared with TRBD1. J lost 5 bases, V lost 5 bases, and 6 bases had no gene match. Germline values: CDR1 LNHDA, CDR2 SQIVND (reference sequence). The CDR3 runs to 14 residues. Written as DNA, the CDR3 is TGTGCCAGTAGTCCCGGGACAGGGGACCACGAGCAGTACTTC. Its translation is CASSPGTGDHEQYF.

V is TRBV10-3 and J is TRBJ1-6; D not resolved. Trimming removed 6 bases at V and 5 bases at J, with 32 bases between. CDR1 is ENHRY and CDR2 is SYGVKD in the germline V gene. CDR3 length: 21 amino acids. CDR3 in amino acids: CAISGSPGAPRLRSHNSPLHF. The CDR3 DNA reads as TGTGCCATCAGCGGATCCCCGGGAGCCCCGAGACTCCGATCCCATAATTCACCCCTCCACTTT.

This clone appeared a few times. The rearrangement uses TRBV12-5 and TRBJ1-5; D call uncertain. Germline lookup yields CDR1 LGHNT and CDR2 FRNRAP. The V gene lost 10 bases and the J gene lost 5 bases, with 3 bases spanning the gap. The CDR3 consists of 9 residues. For the CDR3, the DNA is TGTGCTACTGATCAGCCCCAGCATTTT. It specifies CATDQPQHF. Using reference TRBV12-5 and TRBJ1-5 for the parts outside the CDR3, the full variable domain is DARVTQTPRHKVTEMGQEVTMRCQPILGHNTVFWYRQTMMQGLELLAYFRNRAPLDDSGMPKDRFSAEMPDATLATLKIQPSEPRDSAVYFCATDQPQHFGDGTRLSIL.

The V call is TRBV19, the J call TRBJ1-5; 8 bases line up with TRBD1. The CDR3 has 18 residues. CDR1 is LNHDA and CDR2 is SQIVND in the germline V gene (reference sequence). The trim removed 4 bases at V and 0 bases at J, leaving 11 bases unmatched. This CDR3 is CASSTLPGQAYSNQPQHF. CDR3 DNA: TGTGCCAGTAGTACCCTACCGGGACAGGCTTATAGCAATCAGCCCCAGCATTTT.

This chain joins TRBV6-5 and TRBJ1-1; D gene uncertain. Germline V gene lookup returns CDR1 MNHEY and CDR2 SVGAGI. Trimming took off 8 bases at V and 0 bases at J, with 10 bases between the two ends. This CDR3 is 13 amino acids long. The chain's CDR3 is CASSTQVNTEAFF. The CDR3 region has the DNA TGTGCCAGCTCAACTCAGGTGAACACTGAAGCTTTCTTT.

The chain recombines TRBV15 with TRBJ2-1, with 7 nucleotides matching TRBD1. J lost 2 bases, V lost 7 bases, and 14 bases had no gene match. Germline assignment: CDR1 LNHNV and CDR2 YYDKDF (reference sequence). The CDR3 has 17 amino acids. The CDR3 DNA is TGTGCCACCACCCACGACAGGGAGTTCGAGACCTACAATGAGCAGTTCTTC. This encodes CATTHDREFETYNEQFF.

The V and J genes are TRBV5-6 and TRBJ2-5; D might be TRBD2 (6 bases). Trimming removed 1 base at V and 5 bases at J, with 18 bases between. Germline CDR1 reads SGHDT; CDR2 reads YYEEEE. The CDR3 is made up of 16 amino acids. CDR3 bases: TGTGCCAGCAGCTTGTATTCTAGCGTACTTTGGGAGACCCAGTACTTC. Translating gives CASSLYSSVLWETQYF.

The CDR3 DNA reads TGTGCCAGCAGCTTACTAGTACTCGGCACAGATACGCAGTATTTT. Its protein product is CASSLLVLGTDTQYF. The chain employs TRBV7-2 and TRBJ2-3; D is unclear. CDR3 length: 15 residues. CDR1 SGHTA and CDR2 FQGNSA come from the germline V gene. Deletions cut 2 bases from V and 1 base from J, with 10 bases between.

This chain connects TRBV28 to TRBJ1-1, with D possibly TRBD1 on 6 matching bases. Germline CDR1 reads MDHEN; CDR2 reads SYDVKM. The CDR3 totals 13 residues. V shed 4 bases and J shed 8 bases, with 14 bases lying between them. The CDR3 is CASSSSQGNEAFF. CDR3 in DNA: TGTGCCAGCAGTTCCTCACAGGGAAACGAAGCTTTCTTT.

The chain links TRBV28 to TRBJ1-2; weak D call: TRBD1 (6 bases). Germline V gene lookup returns CDR1 MDHEN and CDR2 SYDVKM. V lost 5 bases, J lost 9 bases, and 22 bases lay in between. The CDR3 totals 15 residues. This CDR3 is CASSPILDRLLRYTF. The CDR3 coding sequence is TGTGCCAGCAGTCCCATCCTCGACAGGCTTCTTCGCTACACCTTC.

The V and J genes are TRBV28 and TRBJ2-5, with D possibly TRBD1 on 6 matching bases. CDR1 and CDR2 from the germline V gene are MDHEN and SYDVKM. There are 13 residues in the CDR3. Trimming took off 3 bases at V and 5 bases at J, with 10 bases between the two ends. CDR3 sequence (DNA): TGTGCCAGCAGTTTGGGGGCCCCGGAGACCCAGTACTTC. Amino acid sequence: CASSLGAPETQYF. Together with reference TRBV28 and TRBJ2-5, the CDR3 gives the full variable domain: DVKVTQSSRYLVKRTGEKVFLECVQDMDHENMFWYRQDPGLGLRLIYFSYDVKMKEKGDIPEGYSVSREKKERFSLILESASTNQTSMYLCASSLGAPETQYFGPGTRLLVL.

V and J are TRBV7-2 and TRBJ2-1; tentative D call: TRBD1 (5 bases). Germline V gene sequence: CDR1 SGHTA, CDR2 FQGNSA. Trimming cost V 1 base and J 6 bases, with 10 bases left between them. The CDR3 extends over 14 amino acids. CDR3 coding DNA: TGTGCCAGCAGCTTAGGTCCCAGGGCCAATGAGCAGTTCTTC. It yields the protein CASSLGPRANEQFF.

CDR3 nucleotides: TGTGCCAGTAGCGACAGGGGTTTACCCCTCCACTTT. Protein: CASSDRGLPLHF. The gene calls are TRBV19 and TRBJ1-6; 8 nucleotides match TRBD1. The CDR3 is 12 residues long. The germline V gene has CDR1 LNHDA and CDR2 SQIVND (reference sequence). V lost 6 bases, J lost 12 bases, and 4 bases stayed unmatched.

The rearrangement joins TRBV29-1 to TRBJ2-7, with 10 bases lining up with TRBD2. The germline gives CDR1 SQVTM, CDR2 ANQGSEA. The CDR3 is 14 residues long. The J segment lost 4 bases and the V segment lost 2 bases, leaving 5 bases of the junction unmatched. The CDR3 protein is CSVELAGVPYEQYF. In DNA, the CDR3 is TGCAGCGTTGAACTAGCGGGAGTTCCTTACGAGCAGTACTTC.

This chain connects TRBV6-1 to TRBJ1-2; D is perhaps TRBD1 (5 bases). The CDR3 is 15 residues long. Looked up from germline, CDR1 is MNHNS and CDR2 is SASEGT. Trimming cost V 3 bases and J 3 bases, with 14 bases left between them. The CDR3 reads CASSEATQGDYGYTF. CDR3 nucleotides: TGTGCCAGCAGTGAGGCTACCCAAGGGGACTATGGCTACACCTTC.